This TCR beta chain was identified in a study of T-cell memory formation after mild COVID-19. Across the study: The two donors had largely donor-specific TCR clusters. Study conclusions and caveats: Still unconfirmed is whether the second-wave clones peaking on day 37 recognized SARS-CoV-2. Clones contracting day 15 to 85 were balanced CD4/CD8; later expanders leaned CD4+.

V lost 2 bases and J lost 3; bases outside the gene matches: 4. Germline V CDR1 and CDR2: MGHRA, YSYEKL. There are 14 residues in the CDR3. TCRalpha and TCRbeta libraries used 5'RACE with constant-segment primers and UMIs. MiXCR, run by TCRdb on the 5' RACE reads, gives a single entry per CDR3 protein. The data contain approximately 240,000 distinct CDR3 sequences, around 17% of them singletons. Notes on this clonotype: Its antigen is currently unknown.

The TCR originated in a man aged 18 to 35 who had mild COVID-19 (a few samples of this study predate the infection). Cell type and time point are not known. V gene TRBV4-1 combines with J gene TRBJ2-7, with 7 bases identical to TRBD1. Material: PBMCs or a T cell subset sorted from them (not recorded which). The CDR3: CASSQPDRDYEQYF. The CDR3 nucleotides are TGCGCCAGCAGCCAACCCGACAGGGACTACGAGCAGTACTTC.